This T cell receptor (beta chain) was profiled in a study of cytomegalovirus exposure and HLA in healthy donors. Study in general: The early release's HLA-typed donors yielded roughly 85 million unique TCRs. Study-wide findings and caveats: Later examination showed HLA-associated TCR beta chains had greater clonal expansion than equally common others. Later genetic work tied a missense DCLRE1C variant to beta-chain V and J trimming.

Both 60 Vbeta primers and 13 Jbeta primers went into the PCR. Clones were read by immunoSEQ multiplex PCR, and TCRdb kept only the in-frame ones, dropping some. Of about 82,000 clones listed, around 79% are singletons. This cohort consisted of healthy bone marrow donors. Trimming took 3 bases from V and 2 from J, leaving 8 bases between them. The CDR3 extends over 13 amino acids. Germline CDR1 reads SGHVS; CDR2 reads FNYEAQ. On this clone: The antigen is unknown.

The chain carries TRBV7-6 and TRBJ2-7; D ambiguous. The receptor's source is a human donor in good health. Sequences were obtained from PBMCs. This CDR3 reads CASSFRRTYEQYF. The CDR3 nucleotides are TGTGCCAGCAGCTTTAGGCGGACCTACGAGCAGTACTTC. The full variable domain, its missing parts supplied by reference TRBV7-6 and TRBJ2-7, is GAGVSQSPRYKVTKRGQDVALRCDPISGHVSLYWYRQALGQGPEFLTYFNYEAQQDKSGLPNDRFSAERPEGSISTLTIQRTEQRDSAMYRCASSFRRTYEQYFGPGTRLTVT.